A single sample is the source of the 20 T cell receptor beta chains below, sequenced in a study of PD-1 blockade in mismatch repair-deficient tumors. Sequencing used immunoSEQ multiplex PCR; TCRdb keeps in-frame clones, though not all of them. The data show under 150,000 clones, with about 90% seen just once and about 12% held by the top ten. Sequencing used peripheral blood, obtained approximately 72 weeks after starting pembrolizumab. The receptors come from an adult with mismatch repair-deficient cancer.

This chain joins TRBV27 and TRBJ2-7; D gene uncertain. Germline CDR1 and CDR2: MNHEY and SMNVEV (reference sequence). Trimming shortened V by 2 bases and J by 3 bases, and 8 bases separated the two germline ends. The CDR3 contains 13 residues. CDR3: CASSLVPGYEQYF. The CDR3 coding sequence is TGTGCCAGCAGTTTAGTACCAGGCTACGAGCAGTACTTC.

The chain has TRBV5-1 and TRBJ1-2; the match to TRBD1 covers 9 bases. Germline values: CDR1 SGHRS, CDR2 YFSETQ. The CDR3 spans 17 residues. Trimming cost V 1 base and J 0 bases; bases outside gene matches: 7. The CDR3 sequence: CASSLTSRQGANYGYTF. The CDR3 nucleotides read TGCGCCAGCAGCTTGACCTCCCGACAGGGGGCTAACTATGGCTACACCTTC.

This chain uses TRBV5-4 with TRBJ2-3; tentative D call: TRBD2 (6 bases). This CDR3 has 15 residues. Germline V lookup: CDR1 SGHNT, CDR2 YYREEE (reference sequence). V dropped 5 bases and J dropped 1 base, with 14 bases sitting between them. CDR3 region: CASREDWGGTDTQYF. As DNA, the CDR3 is TGTGCCAGCAGAGAGGACTGGGGGGGCACAGATACGCAGTATTTT.

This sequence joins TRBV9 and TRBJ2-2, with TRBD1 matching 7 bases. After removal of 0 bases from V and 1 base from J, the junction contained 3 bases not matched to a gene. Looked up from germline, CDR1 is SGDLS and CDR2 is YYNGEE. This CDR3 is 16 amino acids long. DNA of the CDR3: TGTGCCAGCAGCGTAGCTAGGACAGGGAACACCGGGGAGCTGTTTTTT. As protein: CASSVARTGNTGELFF.

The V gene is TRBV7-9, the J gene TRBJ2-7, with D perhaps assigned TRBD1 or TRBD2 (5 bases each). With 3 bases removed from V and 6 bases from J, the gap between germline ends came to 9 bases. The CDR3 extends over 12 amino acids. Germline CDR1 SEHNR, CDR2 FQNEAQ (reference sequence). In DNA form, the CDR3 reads TGTGCCAGCAGCTTTGGGGGTCCCGAGCAGTACTTC. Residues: CASSFGGPEQYF.

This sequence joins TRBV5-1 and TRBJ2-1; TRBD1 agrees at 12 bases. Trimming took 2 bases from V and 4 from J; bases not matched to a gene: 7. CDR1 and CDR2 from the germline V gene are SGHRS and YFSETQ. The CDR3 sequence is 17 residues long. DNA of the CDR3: TGCGCCAGCAGCTTAAGATCGGGACAGGGGGCATACAATGAGCAGTTCTTC. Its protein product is CASSLRSGQGAYNEQFF.

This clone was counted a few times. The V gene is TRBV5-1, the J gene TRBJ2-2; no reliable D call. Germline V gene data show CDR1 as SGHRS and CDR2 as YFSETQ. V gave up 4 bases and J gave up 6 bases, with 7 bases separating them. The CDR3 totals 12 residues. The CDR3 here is CASSRWSGELFF. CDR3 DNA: TGCGCCAGCAGCCGCTGGTCCGGGGAGCTGTTTTTT.

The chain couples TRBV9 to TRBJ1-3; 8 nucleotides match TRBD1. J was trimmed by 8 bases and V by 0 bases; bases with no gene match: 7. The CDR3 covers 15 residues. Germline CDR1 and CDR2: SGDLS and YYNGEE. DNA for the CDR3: TGTGCCAGCAGCGTAGTGCCAGGGGGCCGGCACACCATATATTTT. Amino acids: CASSVVPGGRHTIYF.

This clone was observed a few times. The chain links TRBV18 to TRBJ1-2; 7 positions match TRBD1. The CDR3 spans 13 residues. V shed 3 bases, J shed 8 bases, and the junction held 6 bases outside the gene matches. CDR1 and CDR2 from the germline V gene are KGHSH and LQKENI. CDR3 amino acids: CASSPRDSDGYTF. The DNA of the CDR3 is TGTGCCAGCTCACCTCGGGACAGTGACGGCTACACCTTC.

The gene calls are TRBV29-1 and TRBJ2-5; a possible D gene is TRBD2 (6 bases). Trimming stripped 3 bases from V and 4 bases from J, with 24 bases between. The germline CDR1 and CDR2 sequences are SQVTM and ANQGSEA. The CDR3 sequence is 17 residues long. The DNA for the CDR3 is TGCAGCGTTGAGGGGGGTCACCTCAATTTTTTCGGAGAGACCCAGTACTTC. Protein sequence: CSVEGGHLNFFGETQYF.

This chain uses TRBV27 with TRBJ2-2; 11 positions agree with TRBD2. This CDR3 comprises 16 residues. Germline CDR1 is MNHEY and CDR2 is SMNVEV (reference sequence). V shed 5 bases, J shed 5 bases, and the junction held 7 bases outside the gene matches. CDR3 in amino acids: CASSPTSGILTGELFF. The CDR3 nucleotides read TGTGCCAGCAGTCCGACTAGCGGGATCCTTACCGGGGAGCTGTTTTTT.

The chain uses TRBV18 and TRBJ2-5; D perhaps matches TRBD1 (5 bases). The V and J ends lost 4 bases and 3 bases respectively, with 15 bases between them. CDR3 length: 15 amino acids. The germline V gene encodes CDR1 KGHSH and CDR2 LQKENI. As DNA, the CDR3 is TGTGCCAGCTCACTTTACGGACAAGGCGAAGAGACCCAGTACTTC. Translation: CASSLYGQGEETQYF.

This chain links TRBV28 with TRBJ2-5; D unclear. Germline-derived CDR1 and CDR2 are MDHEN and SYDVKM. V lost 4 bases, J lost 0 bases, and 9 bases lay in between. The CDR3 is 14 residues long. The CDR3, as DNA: TGTGCCAGCAGTTCAGAAGGGTACCAAGAGACCCAGTACTTC. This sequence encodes CASSSEGYQETQYF.

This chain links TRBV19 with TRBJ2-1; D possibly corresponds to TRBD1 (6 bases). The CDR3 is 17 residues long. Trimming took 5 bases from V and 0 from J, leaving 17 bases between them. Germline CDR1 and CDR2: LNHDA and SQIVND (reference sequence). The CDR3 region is CASSPGRTGSSYNEQFF. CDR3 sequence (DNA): TGTGCCAGTAGTCCCGGACGTACAGGGAGCTCCTACAATGAGCAGTTCTTC.

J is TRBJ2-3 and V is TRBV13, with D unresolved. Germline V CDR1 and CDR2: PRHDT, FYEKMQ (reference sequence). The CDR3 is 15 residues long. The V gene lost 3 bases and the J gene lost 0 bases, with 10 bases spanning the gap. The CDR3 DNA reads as TGTGCCAGCAGCTTGGCACGGCCCAGCACAGATACGCAGTATTTT. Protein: CASSLARPSTDTQYF.

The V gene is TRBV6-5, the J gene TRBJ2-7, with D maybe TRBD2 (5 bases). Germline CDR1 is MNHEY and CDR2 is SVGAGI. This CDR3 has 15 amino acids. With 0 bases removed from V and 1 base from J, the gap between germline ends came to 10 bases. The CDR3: CASSYSRVGSYEQYF. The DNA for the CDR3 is TGTGCCAGCAGTTACTCGAGGGTAGGTTCCTACGAGCAGTACTTC.

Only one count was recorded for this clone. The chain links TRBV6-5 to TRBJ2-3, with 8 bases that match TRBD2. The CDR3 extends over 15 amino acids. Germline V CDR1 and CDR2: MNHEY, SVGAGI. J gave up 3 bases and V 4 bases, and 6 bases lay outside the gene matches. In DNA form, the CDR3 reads TGTGCCAGCAGTTCAGCGGGAGTATATACAGATACGCAGTATTTT. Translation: CASSSAGVYTDTQYF.

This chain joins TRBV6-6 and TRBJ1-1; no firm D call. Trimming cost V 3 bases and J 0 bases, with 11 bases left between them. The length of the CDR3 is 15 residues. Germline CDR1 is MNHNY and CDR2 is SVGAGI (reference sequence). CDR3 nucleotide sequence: TGTGCCAGCAGTTATACAGTGGGGATGAACACTGAAGCTTTCTTT. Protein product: CASSYTVGMNTEAFF.

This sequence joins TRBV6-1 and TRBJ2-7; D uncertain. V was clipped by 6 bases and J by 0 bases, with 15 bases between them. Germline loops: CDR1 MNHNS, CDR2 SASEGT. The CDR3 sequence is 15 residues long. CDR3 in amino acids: CASRPFAYPSYEQYF. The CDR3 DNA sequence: TGTGCCAGCAGGCCCTTCGCATACCCCTCCTACGAGCAGTACTTC.

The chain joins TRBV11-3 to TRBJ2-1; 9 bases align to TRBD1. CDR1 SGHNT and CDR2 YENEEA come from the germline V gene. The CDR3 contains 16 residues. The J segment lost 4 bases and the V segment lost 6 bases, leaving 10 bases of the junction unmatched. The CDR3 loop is CASREHSGTGYNEQFF. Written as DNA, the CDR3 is TGTGCCAGCAGAGAACATTCCGGGACAGGGTACAATGAGCAGTTCTTC.